Sequencing of this TCR beta chain was carried out in a study of T cells in Graves' hyperthyroidism and ophthalmopathy. Study in general: The initial diagnosis was the point when peripheral blood was collected, ahead of any treatment. Overall study results and limits: A 13 V-J signature model discriminated ophthalmopathy versus stable hyperthyroidism.

Researchers took RNA transcripts and amplified the TCR beta CDR3 regions from them. The TCR CDR3 first-round RT-PCR relied on the HTBI primer set. TCRdb re-called the multiplex PCR reads through MiXCR, storing one row per CDR3 protein. There are roughly 420,000 distinct CDR3 sequences in the sample; around 14% occur only once, and 12% to 15% lies in the top ten. Newly diagnosed hyperthyroidism patients aged 18 to 65 years had disease lasting under 2 months. In the case of this clonotype: No antigen is known for it.

The sample was blood. The clonotype was recovered from a woman under 30 with Graves' hyperthyroidism.

CDR3 nucleotide sequence: TGCGCCAGCGGGGACATGTATGGCTACACCTTC. Amino acid sequence: CASGDMYGYTF. The chain has TRBV4-3 and TRBJ1-2, with a weak D call TRBD1 (6 bases). This CDR3 is 11 amino acids long. The germline gives CDR1 LGHNA, CDR2 YSLEER. V shed 8 bases and J shed 5 bases, with 9 bases lying between them.